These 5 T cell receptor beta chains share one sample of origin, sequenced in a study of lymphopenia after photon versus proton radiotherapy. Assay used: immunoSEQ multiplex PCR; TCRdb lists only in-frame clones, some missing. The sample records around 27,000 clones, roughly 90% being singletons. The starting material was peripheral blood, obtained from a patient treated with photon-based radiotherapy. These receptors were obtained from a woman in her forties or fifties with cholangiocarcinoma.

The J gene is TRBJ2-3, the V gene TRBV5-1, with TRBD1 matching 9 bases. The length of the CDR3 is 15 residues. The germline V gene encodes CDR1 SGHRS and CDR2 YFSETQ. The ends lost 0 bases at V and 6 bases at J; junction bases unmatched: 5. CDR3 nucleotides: TGCGCCAGCAGCTTGGGGGACAGGGTAACCGATACGCAGTATTTT. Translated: CASSLGDRVTDTQYF.

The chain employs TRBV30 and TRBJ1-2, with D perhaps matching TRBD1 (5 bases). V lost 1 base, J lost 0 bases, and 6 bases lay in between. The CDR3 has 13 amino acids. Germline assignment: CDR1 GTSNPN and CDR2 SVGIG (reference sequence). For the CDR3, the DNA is TGTGCCTGGAGTGGGGGGGCTAACTATGGCTACACCTTC. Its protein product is CAWSGGANYGYTF.

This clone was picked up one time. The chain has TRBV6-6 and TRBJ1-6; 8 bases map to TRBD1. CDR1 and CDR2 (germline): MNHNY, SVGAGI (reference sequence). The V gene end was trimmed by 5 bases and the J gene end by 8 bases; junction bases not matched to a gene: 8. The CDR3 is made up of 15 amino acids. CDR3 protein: CASSIPGQEYSPLHF. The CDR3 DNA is TGTGCCAGCAGTATCCCGGGACAGGAGTATTCACCCCTCCACTTT.

This chain's CDR3 is CASSRNRGRGYEQYF. CDR3 sequence (DNA): TGTGCCAGCAGTCGAAACAGGGGCCGGGGCTACGAGCAGTACTTC. The J gene is TRBJ2-7, the V gene TRBV6-6, with 7 nucleotides matching TRBD1. Trimming cost V 5 bases and J 3 bases; bases outside gene matches: 10. Germline V gene lookup returns CDR1 MNHNY and CDR2 SVGAGI (reference sequence). CDR3 length equals 15 residues.

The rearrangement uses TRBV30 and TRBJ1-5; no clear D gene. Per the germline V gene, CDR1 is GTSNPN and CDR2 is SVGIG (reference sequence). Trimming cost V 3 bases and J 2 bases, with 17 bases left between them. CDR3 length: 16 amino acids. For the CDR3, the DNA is TGTGCCTGGAGCCTCCTGGCGGGGTTGGGCAATCAGCCCCAGCATTTT. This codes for CAWSLLAGLGNQPQHF.